Listed here are 7 T cell receptor beta chains from one sample, sequenced in a study of blood T cell repertoires in COVID-19. Produced via immunoSEQ multiplex PCR; TCRdb's table is partial and in-frame only. This table has roughly 360,000 clones, roughly 77% appearing once. The sample taken for sequencing was peripheral blood. The receptors derive from a human donor with acute or convalescent COVID-19. The donor label of this sample is uncertain.

This clone came up once. Other DNA sequences of this sample code for an identical CDR3. The V and J genes are TRBV3-1 (or the pseudogene TRBV3-2) and TRBJ1-2; D gene unclear. The CDR3 runs to 13 residues. Trimming stripped 1 base from V and 6 bases from J, with 9 bases between. CDR1 and CDR2 (germline): LGHDT, YNNKEL (reference sequence). CDR3 loop: CASSQGQRDGYTF. In DNA, the CDR3 is TGTGCCAGCAGCCAAGGGCAGCGGGATGGCTACACCTTC.

The chain employs TRBV28 and TRBJ1-3; TRBD1 is a possible D gene (5 bases). The CDR3 has 15 residues. V was cut by 1 base and J by 2 bases, with 9 bases left in between. Germline V gene data show CDR1 as MDHEN and CDR2 as SYDVKM. Here the CDR3 reads CASSLLGLPGNTIYF. The CDR3 DNA reads TGTGCCAGCAGTTTATTGGGGCTCCCTGGAAACACCATATATTTT.

The chain is built from TRBV12-3 or TRBV12-4 and TRBJ1-2; possibly TRBD1 for D (5 bases). Trimming pared 5 bases from V and 8 bases from J, leaving 15 bases between. CDR3 length equals 13 residues. CDR3 nucleotides: TGTGCCAGCAGTCCCAGGGATTTCGCGGGCTACACCTTC. It specifies CASSPRDFAGYTF.

The chain uses TRBV3-1 (or the pseudogene TRBV3-2) and TRBJ1-5; D is ambiguous. V was pared by 4 bases and J by 4 bases, with 8 bases between. CDR1 and CDR2 (germline): LGHDT, YNNKEL (reference sequence). CDR3 size: 13 residues. The CDR3 here is CASSLHKNQPQHF. For the CDR3, the DNA is TGTGCCAGCAGCCTCCACAAAAATCAGCCCCAGCATTTT.

V and J are TRBV5-4 and TRBJ1-2; D unclear. The CDR3 length is 14 residues. Germline V gene sequence: CDR1 SGHNT, CDR2 YYREEE (reference sequence). Trimming left V 2 bases short and J 1 base short, with 9 bases between. In nucleotides, the CDR3 is TGTGCCAGCAGCTTACGGGAACTTAACTATGGCTACACCTTC. Its protein is CASSLRELNYGYTF.

This chain joins TRBV5-3 and TRBJ2-7, with 10 positions matching TRBD2. TRBV5-3 is an ORF; its function is uncertain. There are 14 residues in the CDR3. After removal of 7 bases from V and 4 bases from J, the junction contained 8 bases not matched to a gene. CDR3 DNA sequence: TGTGCCAGATCTAGCGGGAGATTGGCGTACGAGCAGTACTTC. Protein sequence: CARSSGRLAYEQYF.

This chain connects TRBV5-1 to TRBJ2-1; 9 bases fit TRBD2. The CDR3 consists of 16 residues. The germline CDR1 and CDR2 sequences are SGHRS and YFSETQ. The trim removed 1 base at V and 3 bases at J, leaving 5 bases unmatched. In DNA, the CDR3 is TGCGCCAGCAGCTTGTCTCCTAGCGGGGACTACAATGAGCAGTTCTTC. Its protein product is CASSLSPSGDYNEQFF.